A single sample is the source of the 3 T cell receptor beta chains below, sequenced in a study of cytomegalovirus exposure and HLA in healthy donors. Both 60 Vbeta primers and 13 Jbeta primers went into the PCR. The protocol was immunoSEQ multiplex PCR, while the TCRdb copy is restricted to in-frame clones and leaves out a portion. The data contain more than 90,000 clones, approximately 58% of them singletons. Sequences were obtained from PBMCs. The receptors here all came from a woman younger than 45 in good health and CMV-seronegative.

The chain combines TRBV6-1 with TRBJ2-2, with 10 bases fitting TRBD2. The CDR3 is made up of 18 amino acids. Germline CDR1 and CDR2: MNHNS and SASEGT. The V segment lost 0 bases and the J segment 5 bases; nucleotides outside the gene matches: 9. CDR3 DNA: TGTGCCAGCAGTGAAGCGGTTCCGGGACTAGCGTATACCGGGGAGCTGTTTTTT. It specifies CASSEAVPGLAYTGELFF.

The chain employs TRBV7-9 and TRBJ1-4; D call uncertain. The CDR3 extends over 15 amino acids. Germline V gives CDR1 SEHNR, CDR2 FQNEAQ (reference sequence). Trimming cost V 2 bases and J 2 bases, with 9 bases left between them. The CDR3 DNA sequence: TGTGCCAGCAGCTTAACGGGGTTTACTAATGAAAAACTGTTTTTT. It encodes CASSLTGFTNEKLFF.

The chain joins TRBV11-2 to TRBJ1-2; D unresolved. This CDR3 has 12 amino acids. The ends were cut back, 8 bases at V and 4 bases at J, with 11 bases in the middle. CDR1 SGHAT and CDR2 FQNNGV come from the germline V gene. CDR3 in amino acids: CASSSGFYGYTF. The CDR3 nucleotides are TGTGCCAGCTCATCCGGGTTCTATGGCTACACCTTC.